This T cell receptor beta chain is drawn from a study of CD8+ T cells in alopecia areata. Study in general: Twice a day, 5 to 10 mg of oral tofacitinib was administered to treated patients. Notes on the study in general: Clonality exceeded that of normal scalp in lesional scalp, most notably in alopecia totalis/universalis. The link between baseline CD8+ expansion and response remains uncertain with one nonresponder.

Treatment defined: oral pan-JAK inhibitor, 5-10 mg twice daily. As concerns this clone: Its cognate antigen is unknown.

cDNA serving as the sequencing template came from extracted, reverse transcribed RNA. TCRdb's copy holds only in-frame clones and misses some; the assay was immunoSEQ multiplex PCR. The sample holds about 180,000 clones, less than 70% seen once. This CDR3 region has 16 residues. Germline V gene sequence: CDR1 MGHRA, CDR2 YSYEKL. V was clipped by 1 base and J by 5 bases, with 17 bases between them. The sequenced sample was CD8+ T cells sorted from blood, obtained at week 24, from a patient treated with tofacitinib. The chain employs TRBV4-1 and TRBJ2-5; D remains unclear. This clonotype was sampled from a human donor with alopecia areata. CDR3 in DNA: TGCGCCAGCAGCCAAGTCGGACCAAAATATGAGGAGACCCAGTACTTC. Its translation is CASSQVGPKYEETQYF.